The 4 T cell receptor beta chains below all came from one sample that was sequenced in a study of cytomegalovirus exposure and HLA in healthy donors. The assay was immunoSEQ multiplex PCR, and TCRdb's table has in-frame clones only and misses some. The sample includes under 200,000 clones, 85% to 90% of them seen just once. What was sequenced was PBMCs. The receptor source for this set is a man younger than 35 in good health and CMV-seropositive.

This sequence joins TRBV6-5 and TRBJ1-5; 9 bases agree with TRBD1. The germline gives CDR1 MNHEY, CDR2 SVGAGI. The CDR3 extends over 14 amino acids. Germline trimming cut 4 bases from V and 6 bases from J; bases unmatched to any gene: 4. The CDR3 sequence is CASSSGQGRQPQHF. CDR3 DNA sequence: TGTGCCAGCAGTTCGGGACAGGGACGTCAGCCCCAGCATTTT.

This chain links TRBV19 with TRBJ2-3; a possible D gene is TRBD2 (5 bases). The CDR3 covers 12 residues. The germline V and J ends were trimmed by 4 bases and 6 bases, with 8 bases remaining between them. Germline CDR1 is LNHDA and CDR2 is SQIVND (reference sequence). The CDR3 bases are TGTGCCAGTAGTAGCCGGAGGGATACGCAGTATTTT. Amino acid sequence: CASSSRRDTQYF. The whole variable domain, filled in from reference TRBV19 and TRBJ2-3, reads DGGITQSPKYLFRKEGQNVTLSCEQNLNHDAMYWYRQDPGQGLRLIYYSQIVNDFQKGDIAEGYSVSREKKESFPLTVTSAQKNPTAFYLCASSSRRDTQYFGPGTRLTVL.

This clone showed up just a few times. This chain links TRBV2 with TRBJ1-5, with no clear D. With 6 bases removed from V and 5 bases from J, the gap between germline ends came to 11 bases. Germline assignment: CDR1 SNHLY and CDR2 FYNNEI. This CDR3 has 13 residues. CDR3 sequence (DNA): TGTGCCAGCAGACAGTTTACTTATCAGCCCCAGCATTTT. This gives the protein CASRQFTYQPQHF. The full variable domain, completed using reference TRBV2 and TRBJ1-5, is EPEVTQTPSHQVTQMGQEVILRCVPISNHLYFYWYRQILGQKVEFLVSFYNNEISEKSEIFDDQFSVERPDGSNFTLKIRSTKLEDSAMYFCASRQFTYQPQHFGDGTRLSIL.

V and J are TRBV21-1 and TRBJ2-1; the DNA was not used to check the table's D call, TRBD1. TRBV21-1 is recorded as a pseudogene. The CDR3 runs 15 residues. In nucleotides, the CDR3 is TGTGCCAGCAGCCGTATAGGGCAGGGGAGTAATGAGCAGTTCTTC. This sequence encodes CASSRIGQGSNEQFF.